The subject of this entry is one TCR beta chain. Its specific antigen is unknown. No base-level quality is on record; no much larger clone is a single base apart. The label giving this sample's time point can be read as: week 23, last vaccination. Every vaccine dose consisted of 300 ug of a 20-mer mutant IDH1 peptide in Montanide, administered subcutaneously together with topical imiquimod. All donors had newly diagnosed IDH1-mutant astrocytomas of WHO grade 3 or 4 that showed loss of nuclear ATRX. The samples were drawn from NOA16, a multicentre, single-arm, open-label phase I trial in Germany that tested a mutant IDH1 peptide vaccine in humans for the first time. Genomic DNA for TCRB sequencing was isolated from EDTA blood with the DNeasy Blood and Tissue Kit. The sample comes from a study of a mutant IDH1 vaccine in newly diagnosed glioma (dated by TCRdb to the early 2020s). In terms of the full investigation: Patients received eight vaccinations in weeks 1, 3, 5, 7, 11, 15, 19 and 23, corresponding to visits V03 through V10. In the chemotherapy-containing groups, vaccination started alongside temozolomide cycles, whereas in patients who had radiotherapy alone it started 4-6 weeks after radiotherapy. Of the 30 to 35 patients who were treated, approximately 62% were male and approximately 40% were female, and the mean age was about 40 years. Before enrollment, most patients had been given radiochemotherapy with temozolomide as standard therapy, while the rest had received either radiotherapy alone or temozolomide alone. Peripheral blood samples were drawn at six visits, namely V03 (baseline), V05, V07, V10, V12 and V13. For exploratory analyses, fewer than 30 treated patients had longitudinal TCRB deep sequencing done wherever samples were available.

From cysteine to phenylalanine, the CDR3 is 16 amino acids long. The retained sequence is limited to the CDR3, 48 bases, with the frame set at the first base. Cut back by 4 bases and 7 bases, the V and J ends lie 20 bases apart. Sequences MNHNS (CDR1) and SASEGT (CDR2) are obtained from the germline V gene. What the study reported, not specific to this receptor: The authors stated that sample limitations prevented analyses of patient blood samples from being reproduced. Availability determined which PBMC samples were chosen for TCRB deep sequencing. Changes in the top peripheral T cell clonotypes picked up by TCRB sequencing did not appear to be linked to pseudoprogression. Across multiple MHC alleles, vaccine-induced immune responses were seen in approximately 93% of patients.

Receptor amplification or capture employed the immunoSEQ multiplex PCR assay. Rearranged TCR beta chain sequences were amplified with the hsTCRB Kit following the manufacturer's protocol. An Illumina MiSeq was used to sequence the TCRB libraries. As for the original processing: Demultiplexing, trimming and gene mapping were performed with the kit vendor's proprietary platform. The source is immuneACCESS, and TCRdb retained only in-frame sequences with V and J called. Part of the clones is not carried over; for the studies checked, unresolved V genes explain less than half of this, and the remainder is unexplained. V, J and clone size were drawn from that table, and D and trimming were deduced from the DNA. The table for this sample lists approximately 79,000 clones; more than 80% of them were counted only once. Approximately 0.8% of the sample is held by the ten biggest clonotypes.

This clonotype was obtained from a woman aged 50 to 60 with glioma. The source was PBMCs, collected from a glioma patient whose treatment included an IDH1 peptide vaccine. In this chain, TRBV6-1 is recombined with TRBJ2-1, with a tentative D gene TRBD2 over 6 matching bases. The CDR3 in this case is CASSAETRRLWNEQFF. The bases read TGTGCCAGCAGTGCTGAGACTAGGCGTCTTTGGAATGAGCAGTTCTTC.